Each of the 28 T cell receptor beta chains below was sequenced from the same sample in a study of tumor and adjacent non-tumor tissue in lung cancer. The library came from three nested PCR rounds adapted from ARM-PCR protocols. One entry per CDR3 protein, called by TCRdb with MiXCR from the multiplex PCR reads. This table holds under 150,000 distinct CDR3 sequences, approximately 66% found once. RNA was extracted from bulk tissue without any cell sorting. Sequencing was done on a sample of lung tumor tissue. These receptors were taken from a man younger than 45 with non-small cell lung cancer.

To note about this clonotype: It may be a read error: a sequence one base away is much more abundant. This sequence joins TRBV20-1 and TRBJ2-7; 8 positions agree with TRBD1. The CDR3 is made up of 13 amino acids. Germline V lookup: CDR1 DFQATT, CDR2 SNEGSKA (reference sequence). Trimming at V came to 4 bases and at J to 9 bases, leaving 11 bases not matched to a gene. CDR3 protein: CSAKSGQAPGQYF. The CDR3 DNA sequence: TGCAGTGCTAAATCGGGACAGGCCCCTGGGCAGTACTTC.

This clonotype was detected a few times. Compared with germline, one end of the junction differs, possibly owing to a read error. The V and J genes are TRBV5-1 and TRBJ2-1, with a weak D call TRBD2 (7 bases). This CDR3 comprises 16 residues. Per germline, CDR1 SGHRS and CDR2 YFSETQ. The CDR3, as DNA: TGCGCCAGCAGCTTGGCCACGGGGGGCTTTGGCAATGAGCAGTCCTTC. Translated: CASSLATGGFGNEQSF.

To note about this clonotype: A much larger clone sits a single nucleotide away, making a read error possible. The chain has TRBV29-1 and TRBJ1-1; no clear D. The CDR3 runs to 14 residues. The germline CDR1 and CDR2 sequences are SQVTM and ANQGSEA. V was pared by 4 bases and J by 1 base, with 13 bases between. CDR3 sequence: CSVVTWSQNTEAFF. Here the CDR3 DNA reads TGCAGCGTTGTGACTTGGAGCCAGAACACTGAAGCTTTCTTT.

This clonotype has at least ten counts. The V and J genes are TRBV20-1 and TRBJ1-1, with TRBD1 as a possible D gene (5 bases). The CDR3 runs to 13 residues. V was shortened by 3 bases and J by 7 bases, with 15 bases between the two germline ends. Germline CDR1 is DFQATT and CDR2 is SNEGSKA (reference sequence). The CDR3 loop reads CSASPSAGGEAFF. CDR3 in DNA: TGCAGTGCTAGTCCATCGGCGGGGGGTGAAGCTTTCTTT.

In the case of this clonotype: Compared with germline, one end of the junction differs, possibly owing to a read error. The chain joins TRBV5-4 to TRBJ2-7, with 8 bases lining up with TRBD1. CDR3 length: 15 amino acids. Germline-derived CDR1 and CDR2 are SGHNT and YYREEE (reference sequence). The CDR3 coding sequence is TGTGTCAGCATCCCAGGGGGGACAGGCCCCTACGAGCAGTACTTC. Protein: CVSIPGGTGPYEQYF. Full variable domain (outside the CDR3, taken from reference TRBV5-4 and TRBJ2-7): ETGVTQSPTHLIKTRGQQVTLRCSSQSGHNTVSWYQQALGQGPQFIFQYYREEENGRGNFPPRFSGLQFPNYSSELNVNALELDDSALYLCVSIPGGTGPYEQYFGPGTRLTVT.

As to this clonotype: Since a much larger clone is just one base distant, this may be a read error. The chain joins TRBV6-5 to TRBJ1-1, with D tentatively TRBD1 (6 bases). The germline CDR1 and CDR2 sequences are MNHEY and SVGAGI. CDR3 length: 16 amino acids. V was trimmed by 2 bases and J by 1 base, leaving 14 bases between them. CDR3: CASSYVRGRANTEAFF. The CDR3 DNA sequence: TGTGCCAGCAGTTACGTCCGGGGGCGGGCGAACACTGAAGCTTTCTTT.

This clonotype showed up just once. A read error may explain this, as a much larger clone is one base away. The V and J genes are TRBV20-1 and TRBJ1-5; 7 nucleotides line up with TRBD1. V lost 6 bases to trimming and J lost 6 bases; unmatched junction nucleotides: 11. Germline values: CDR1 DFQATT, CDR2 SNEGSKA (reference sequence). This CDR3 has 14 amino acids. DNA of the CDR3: TGCAGTGCCGTAATAGGGGGCGAAAGTCAGCCCCAGCATTTT. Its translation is CSAVIGGESQPQHF.

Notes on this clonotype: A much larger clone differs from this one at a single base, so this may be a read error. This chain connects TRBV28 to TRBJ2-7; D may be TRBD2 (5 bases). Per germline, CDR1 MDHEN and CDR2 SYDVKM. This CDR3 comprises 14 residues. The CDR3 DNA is TGTACCAGCAGTTTACGGGAATCCCGTCGCGAGCAGTACTTC. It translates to CTSSLRESRREQYF.

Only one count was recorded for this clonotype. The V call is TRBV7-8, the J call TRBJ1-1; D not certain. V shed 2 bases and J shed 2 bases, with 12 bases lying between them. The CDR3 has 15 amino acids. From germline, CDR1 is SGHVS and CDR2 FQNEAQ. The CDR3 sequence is CASSLIREPNTEAFF. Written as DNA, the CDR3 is TGTGCCAGCAGCTTAATTCGGGAGCCTAACACTGAAGCTTTCTTT. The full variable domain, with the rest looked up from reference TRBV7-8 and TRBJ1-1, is GAGVSQSPRYKVAKRGQDVALRCDPISGHVSLFWYQQALGQGPEFLTYFQNEAQLDKSGLPSDRFFAERPEGSVSTLKIQRTQQEDSAVYLCASSLIREPNTEAFFGQGTRLTVV.

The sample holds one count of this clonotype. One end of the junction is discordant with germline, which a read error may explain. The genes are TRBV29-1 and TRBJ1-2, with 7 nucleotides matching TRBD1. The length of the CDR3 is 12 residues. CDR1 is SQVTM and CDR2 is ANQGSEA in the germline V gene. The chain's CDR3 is CRTRDSRLLYTF. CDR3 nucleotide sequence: TGCAGGACTAGGGACAGCCGACTTCTCTACACTTTC.

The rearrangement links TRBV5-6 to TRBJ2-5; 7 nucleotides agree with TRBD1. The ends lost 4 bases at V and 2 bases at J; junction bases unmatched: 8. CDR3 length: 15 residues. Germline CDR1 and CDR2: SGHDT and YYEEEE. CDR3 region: CASSMLTGHQETQYF. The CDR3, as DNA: TGTGCCAGCAGCATGCTGACAGGGCATCAAGAGACCCAGTACTTC.

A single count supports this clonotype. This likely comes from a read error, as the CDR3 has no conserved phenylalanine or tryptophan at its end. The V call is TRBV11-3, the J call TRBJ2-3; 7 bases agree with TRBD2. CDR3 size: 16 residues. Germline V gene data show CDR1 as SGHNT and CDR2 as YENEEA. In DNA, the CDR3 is TGTACCAGCGGCCCAATTGGGGGAGGGGCAACAGATACGCAGTATTTA. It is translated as CTSGPIGGGATDTQYL.

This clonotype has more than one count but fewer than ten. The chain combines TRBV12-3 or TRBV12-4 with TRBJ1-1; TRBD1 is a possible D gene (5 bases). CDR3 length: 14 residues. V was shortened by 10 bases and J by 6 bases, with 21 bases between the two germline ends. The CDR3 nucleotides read TGTGCCACTAACGGGGCAGGGAGGGGAGCTGAAGCTTTCTTT. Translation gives CATNGAGRGAEAFF.

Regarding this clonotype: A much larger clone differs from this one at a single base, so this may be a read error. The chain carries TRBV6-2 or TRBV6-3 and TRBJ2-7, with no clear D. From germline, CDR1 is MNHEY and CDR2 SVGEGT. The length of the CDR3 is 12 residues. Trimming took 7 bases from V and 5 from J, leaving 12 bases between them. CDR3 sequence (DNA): TGTGCCAGCAACCCGGTAGGTCACGAGCAGTACTTC. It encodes CASNPVGHEQYF.

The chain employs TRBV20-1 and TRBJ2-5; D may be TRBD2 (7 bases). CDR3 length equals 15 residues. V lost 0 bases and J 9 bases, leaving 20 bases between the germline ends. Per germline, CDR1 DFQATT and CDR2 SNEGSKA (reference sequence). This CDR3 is CSARDMRGPPGAQYF. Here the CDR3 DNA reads TGCAGTGCTAGAGATATGCGGGGGCCCCCCGGGGCCCAGTACTTC.

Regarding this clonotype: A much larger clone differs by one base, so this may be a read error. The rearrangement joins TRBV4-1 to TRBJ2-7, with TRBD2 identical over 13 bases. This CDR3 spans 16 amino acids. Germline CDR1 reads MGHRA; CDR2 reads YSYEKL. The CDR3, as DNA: TGCGCCAGGAGCCATCCGGGACTAGCGGGATCCTACGAGCAGTACTTC. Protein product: CARSHPGLAGSYEQYF.

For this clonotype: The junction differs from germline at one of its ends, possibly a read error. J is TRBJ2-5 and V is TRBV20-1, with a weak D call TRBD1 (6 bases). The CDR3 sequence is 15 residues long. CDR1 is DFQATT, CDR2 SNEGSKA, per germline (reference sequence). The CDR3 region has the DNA TGCAGTGCTCAAGAGGACAGCAGGTTGCAAGAGACCCACTACTTT. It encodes CSAQEDSRLQETHYF.

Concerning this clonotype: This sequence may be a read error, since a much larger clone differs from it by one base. CDR3 in DNA: TGCAGTGCGCCCGCAGAGAGCTACTACGAGCAGTACTTC. It codes for CSAPAESYYEQYF. This rearrangement joins TRBV20-1 to TRBJ2-7; no definite D call. This CDR3 is built from 13 residues. Germline loops: CDR1 DFQATT, CDR2 SNEGSKA (reference sequence). The V gene lost 6 bases and the J gene lost 3 bases, with 15 bases spanning the gap.

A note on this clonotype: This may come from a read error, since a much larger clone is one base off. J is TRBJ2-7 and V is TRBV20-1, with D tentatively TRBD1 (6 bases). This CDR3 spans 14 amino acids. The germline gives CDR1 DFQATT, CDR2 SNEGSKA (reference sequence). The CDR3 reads CSAFKGTLSYEKYF. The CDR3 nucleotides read TGCAGTGCGTTCAAGGGGACACTTAGCTACGAGAAGTACTTC.

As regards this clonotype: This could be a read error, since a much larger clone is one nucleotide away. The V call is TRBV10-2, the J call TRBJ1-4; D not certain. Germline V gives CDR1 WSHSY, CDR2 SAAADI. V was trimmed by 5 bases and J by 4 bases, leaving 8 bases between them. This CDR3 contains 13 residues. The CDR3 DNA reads TGCGCCAGCAGTAAGGACTATAATGAAAAACTGTTTTTT. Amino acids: CASSKDYNEKLFF.

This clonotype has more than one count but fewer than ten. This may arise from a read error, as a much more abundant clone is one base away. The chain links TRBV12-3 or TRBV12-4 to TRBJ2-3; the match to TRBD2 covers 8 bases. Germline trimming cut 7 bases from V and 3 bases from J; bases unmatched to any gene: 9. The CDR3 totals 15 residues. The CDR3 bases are TGTGCCAGCATTTCAGCGGGAGCGCAAACAGATACGCAGTATTTT. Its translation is CASISAGAQTDTQYF.

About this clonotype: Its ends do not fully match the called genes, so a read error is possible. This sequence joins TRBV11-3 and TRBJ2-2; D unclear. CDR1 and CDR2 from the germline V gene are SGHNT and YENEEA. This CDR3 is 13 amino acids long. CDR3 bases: TGTGTCAGCAGCTTGGATATGAGCGGGGAGCTGTTTTTT. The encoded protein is CVSSLDMSGELFF.

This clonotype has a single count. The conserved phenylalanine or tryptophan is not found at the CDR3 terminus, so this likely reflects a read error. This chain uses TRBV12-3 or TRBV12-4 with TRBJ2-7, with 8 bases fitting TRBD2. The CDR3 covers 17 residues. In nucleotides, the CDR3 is TGCGCCAGCAGTCGCGGGACTAGTGGGAGGATCTCCTACGAACAGTACTTA. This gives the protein CASSRGTSGRISYEQYL.

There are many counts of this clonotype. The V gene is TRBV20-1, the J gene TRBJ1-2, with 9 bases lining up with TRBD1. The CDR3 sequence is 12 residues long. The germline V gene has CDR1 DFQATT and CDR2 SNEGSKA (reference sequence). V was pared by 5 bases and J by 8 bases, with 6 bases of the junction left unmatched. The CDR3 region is CSAVQGAGGYTF. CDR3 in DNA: TGCAGTGCTGTACAGGGGGCGGGGGGCTACACCTTC.

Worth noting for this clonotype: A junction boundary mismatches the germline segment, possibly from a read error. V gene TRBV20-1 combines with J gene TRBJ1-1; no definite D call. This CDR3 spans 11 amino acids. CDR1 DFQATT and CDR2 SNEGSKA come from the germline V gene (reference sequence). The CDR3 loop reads CSVGGNTGAFF. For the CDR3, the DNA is TGCAGTGTCGGCGGGAACACTGGAGCTTTCTTT.

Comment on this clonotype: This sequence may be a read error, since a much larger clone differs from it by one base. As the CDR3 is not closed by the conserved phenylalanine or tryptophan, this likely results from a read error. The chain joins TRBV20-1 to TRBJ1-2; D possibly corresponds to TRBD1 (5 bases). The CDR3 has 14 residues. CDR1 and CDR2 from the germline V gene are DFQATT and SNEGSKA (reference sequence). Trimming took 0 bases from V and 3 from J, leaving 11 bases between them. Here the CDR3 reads CSARDYSGDYGYTL. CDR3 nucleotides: TGCAGTGCTAGAGATTACTCGGGGGACTATGGCTACACCTTA.

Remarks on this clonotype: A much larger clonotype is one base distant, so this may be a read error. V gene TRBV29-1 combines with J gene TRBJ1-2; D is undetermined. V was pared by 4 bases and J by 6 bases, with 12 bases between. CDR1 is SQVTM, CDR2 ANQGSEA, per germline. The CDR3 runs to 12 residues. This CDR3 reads CSVGNPGNGYTF. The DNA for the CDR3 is TGCAGCGTTGGGAACCCCGGGAATGGCTACACCTTC.

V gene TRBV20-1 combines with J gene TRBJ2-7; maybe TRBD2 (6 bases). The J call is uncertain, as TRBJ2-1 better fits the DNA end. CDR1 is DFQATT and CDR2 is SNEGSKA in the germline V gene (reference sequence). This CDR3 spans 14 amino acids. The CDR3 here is CSVKTASERNEQFF. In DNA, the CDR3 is TGCAGTGTTAAAACAGCTAGCGAGAGAAACGAGCAGTTCTTC.